The 2 T cell receptor beta chains presented below share a single source sample, sequenced in a study of blood T cell repertoires in COVID-19. Assay: immunoSEQ multiplex PCR; the TCRdb copy retains only in-frame clones and omits some. The sample consists of about 180,000 clones, about 88% of them appearing once. The sample comprised peripheral blood. The receptors here all came from a man between 60 and 70 years old with COVID-19, enrolled during active disease.

The chain recombines TRBV4-3 with TRBJ2-3, with D unresolved. V lost 2 bases and J lost 1, with 10 bases in between. The CDR3 is made up of 15 amino acids. Germline assignment: CDR1 LGHNA and CDR2 YSLEER. CDR3 region: CASSQIRGGTDTQYF. The CDR3 DNA reads TGCGCCAGCAGCCAAATTCGCGGCGGCACAGATACGCAGTATTTT.

The chain carries TRBV14 and TRBJ1-6; possible D gene TRBD1, 6 bases. The CDR3 is 17 amino acids. V was clipped by 3 bases and J by 7 bases, with 19 bases between them. CDR1 and CDR2 (germline): SGHDN, FVKESK. CDR3 amino acids: CASSHLLRGARNSPLHF. Written as DNA, the CDR3 is TGTGCCAGCAGCCACCTCCTCCGGGGGGCTAGGAATTCACCCCTCCACTTT. The complete variable domain, with remaining parts taken from reference TRBV14 and TRBJ1-6, reads EAGVTQFPSHSVIEKGQTVTLRCDPISGHDNLYWYRRVMGKEIKFLLHFVKESKQDESGMPNNRFLAERTGGTYSTLKVQPAELEDSGVYFCASSHLLRGARNSPLHFGNGTRLTVT.